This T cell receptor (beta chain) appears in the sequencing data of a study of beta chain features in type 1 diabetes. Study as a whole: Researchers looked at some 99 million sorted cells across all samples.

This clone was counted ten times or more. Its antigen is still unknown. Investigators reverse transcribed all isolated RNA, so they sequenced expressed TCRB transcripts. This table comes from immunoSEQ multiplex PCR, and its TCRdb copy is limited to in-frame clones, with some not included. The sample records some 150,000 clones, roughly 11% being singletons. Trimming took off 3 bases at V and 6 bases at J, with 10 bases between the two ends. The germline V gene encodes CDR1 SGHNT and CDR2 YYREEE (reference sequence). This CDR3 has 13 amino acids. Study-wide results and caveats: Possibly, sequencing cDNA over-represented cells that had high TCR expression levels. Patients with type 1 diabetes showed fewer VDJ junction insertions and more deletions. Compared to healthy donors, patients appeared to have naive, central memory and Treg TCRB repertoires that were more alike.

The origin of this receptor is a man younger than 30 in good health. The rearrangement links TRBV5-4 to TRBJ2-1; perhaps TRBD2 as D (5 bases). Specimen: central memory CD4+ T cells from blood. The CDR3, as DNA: TGTGCCAGCAGCTCTTTTAGCGTCAATGAGCAGTTCTTC. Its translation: CASSSFSVNEQFF. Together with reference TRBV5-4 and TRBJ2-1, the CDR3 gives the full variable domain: ETGVTQSPTHLIKTRGQQVTLRCSSQSGHNTVSWYQQALGQGPQFIFQYYREEENGRGNFPPRFSGLQFPNYSSELNVNALELDDSALYLCASSSFSVNEQFFGPGTRLTVL.